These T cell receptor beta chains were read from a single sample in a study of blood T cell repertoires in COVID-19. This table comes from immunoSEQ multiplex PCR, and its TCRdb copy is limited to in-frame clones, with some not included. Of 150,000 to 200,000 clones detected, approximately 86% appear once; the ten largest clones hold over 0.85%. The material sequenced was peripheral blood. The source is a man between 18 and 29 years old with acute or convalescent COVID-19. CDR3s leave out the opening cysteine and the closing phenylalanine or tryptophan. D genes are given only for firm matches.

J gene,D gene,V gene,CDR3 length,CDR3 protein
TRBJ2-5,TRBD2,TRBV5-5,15,ASSFSPSGGPQETQY
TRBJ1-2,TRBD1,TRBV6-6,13,ASSSGQGRIYGYT
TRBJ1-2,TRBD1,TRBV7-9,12,ASSPRDSPYGYT
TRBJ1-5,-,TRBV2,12,ASVKQGGGQPQH
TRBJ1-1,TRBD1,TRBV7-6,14,ASSPGTGGSNTEAF
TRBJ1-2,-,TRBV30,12,AWSVQVYGDGYT
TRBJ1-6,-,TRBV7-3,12,ASSAQGYNSPLH
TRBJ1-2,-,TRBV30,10,AWEPGSYGYT
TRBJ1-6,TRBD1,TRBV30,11,AWGDRGGSPLH
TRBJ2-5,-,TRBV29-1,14,SVDMGPGTTKETQY
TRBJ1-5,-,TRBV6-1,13,ASSERRTGNQPQH
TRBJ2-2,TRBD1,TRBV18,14,ASSPSLGQGTGELF
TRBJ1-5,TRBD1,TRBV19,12,ASTRGVGNQPQH
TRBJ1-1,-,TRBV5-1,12,ASSTGTVNTEAF
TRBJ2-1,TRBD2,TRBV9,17,ASSVRLAGPFHSYNEQF
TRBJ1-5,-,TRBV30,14,AWSLDRRMGNQPQH
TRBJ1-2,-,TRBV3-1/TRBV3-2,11,ASSQDPSYGYT
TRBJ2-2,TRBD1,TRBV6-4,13,ASSPQGLDTGELF
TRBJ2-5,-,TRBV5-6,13,ASSFKGGAVETQY
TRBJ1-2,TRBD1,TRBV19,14,ASSIATGVYGYGYT
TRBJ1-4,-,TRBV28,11,ASQGNLLEKLF
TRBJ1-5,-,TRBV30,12,AWSLNAGVSPQH